Described below is a single TCR beta chain sequence and its context. Its antigen is undetermined. Here immunoSEQ multiplex PCR was the method, and the copy in TCRdb shows in-frame clones only, minus some. This table holds 9,300 or so clones, roughly two thirds found once. The data belong to a study of CD4+ T cells in melanoma. General study points: Reportedly, melanoma neoantigen-specific CD4+ T cells showed varied differentiation states.

Material for sequencing was cells from a culture (not recorded whether cultured in vitro). The receptor was derived from a human donor with melanoma.

DNA of the CDR3: TGCGCCAGCAGCTTGAGGCGGAACACCGGGGAGCTGTTTTTT. Translated: CASSLRRNTGELFF. The chain couples TRBV5-1 to TRBJ2-2; no clear D gene. The CDR3 extends over 14 amino acids. From germline, CDR1 is SGHRS and CDR2 YFSETQ. The V end was cut by 1 base, the J end by 1 base, with 5 bases between. The complete variable domain, with remaining parts taken from reference TRBV5-1 and TRBJ2-2, reads KAGVTQTPRYLIKTRGQQVTLSCSPISGHRSVSWYQQTPGQGLQFLFEYFSETQRNKGNFPGRFSGRQFSNSRSEMNVSTLELGDSALYLCASSLRRNTGELFFGEGSRLTVL.